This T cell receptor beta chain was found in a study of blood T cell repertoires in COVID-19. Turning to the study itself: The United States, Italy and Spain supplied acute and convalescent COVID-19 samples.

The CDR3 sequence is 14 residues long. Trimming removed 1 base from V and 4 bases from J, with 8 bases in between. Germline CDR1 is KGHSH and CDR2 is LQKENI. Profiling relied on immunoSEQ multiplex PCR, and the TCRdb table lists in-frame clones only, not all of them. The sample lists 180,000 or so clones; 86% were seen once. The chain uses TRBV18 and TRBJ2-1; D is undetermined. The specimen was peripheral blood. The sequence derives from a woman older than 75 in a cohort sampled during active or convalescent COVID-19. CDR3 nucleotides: TGTGCCAGCTCACCACGGGCAGCTTACAATGAGCAGTTCTTC. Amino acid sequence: CASSPRAAYNEQFF.